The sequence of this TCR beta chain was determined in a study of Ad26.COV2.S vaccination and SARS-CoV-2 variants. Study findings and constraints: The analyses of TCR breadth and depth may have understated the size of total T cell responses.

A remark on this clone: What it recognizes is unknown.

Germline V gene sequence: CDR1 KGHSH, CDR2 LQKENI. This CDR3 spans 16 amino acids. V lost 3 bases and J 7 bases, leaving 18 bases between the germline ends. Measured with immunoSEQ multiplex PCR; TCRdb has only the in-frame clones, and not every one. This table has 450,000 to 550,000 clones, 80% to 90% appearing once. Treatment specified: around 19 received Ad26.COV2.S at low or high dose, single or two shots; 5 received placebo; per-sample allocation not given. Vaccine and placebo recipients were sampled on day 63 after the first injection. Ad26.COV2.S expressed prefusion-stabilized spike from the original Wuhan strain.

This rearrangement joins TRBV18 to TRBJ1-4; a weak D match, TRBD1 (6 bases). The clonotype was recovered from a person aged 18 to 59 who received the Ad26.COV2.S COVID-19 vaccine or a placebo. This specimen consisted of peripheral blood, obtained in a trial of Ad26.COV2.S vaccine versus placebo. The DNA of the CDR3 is TGTGCCAGCTCACCCTCTCCGGACAGAGCGTTTGAAAAACTGTTTTTT. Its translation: CASSPSPDRAFEKLFF.